The rows below give T cell receptor beta chains drawn from one sample of a study of T cell responses to AZD1222 COVID-19 vaccine. Profiling relied on immunoSEQ multiplex PCR, and the TCRdb table lists in-frame clones only, not all of them. The data show 95,000 to 150,000 clones, roughly 84% seen once. Sequenced here: peripheral blood, sampled on day 0 of AZD1222 vaccination. The receptors originated from an adult in good health. Each CDR3 is given with its conserved first and last residue.

length	V	J	CDR3
17	TRBV10-3	TRBJ1-5	CAISEGRVRGVGQPQHF
13	TRBV6-2/TRBV6-3	TRBJ1-2	CASSQWADYGYTF
16	TRBV7-9	TRBJ2-3	CASSLPGRESTDTQYF
15	TRBV7-9	TRBJ1-2	CASSLERADLYGYTF
16	TRBV19	TRBJ1-6	CASSMDRGDYNSPLHF
14	TRBV18	TRBJ2-6	CASFGSLGANVLTF
13	TRBV27	TRBJ1-1	CASSFQGNTEAFF
16	TRBV6-5	TRBJ1-2	CASSYPLQGANYGYTF
16	TRBV18	TRBJ2-1	CASSPQGYGFYNEQFF
15	TRBV6-5	TRBJ1-3	CASRARENLRNTIYF
16	TRBV5-5	TRBJ2-5	CASSLRIRQSGETQYF
18	TRBV27	TRBJ1-6	CASSQDRAIAVQNSPLHF
18	TRBV5-1	TRBJ2-5	CASSLESPSGGPSLAQYF
13	TRBV14	TRBJ2-4	CASSLIPGDIQYF
15	TRBV7-9	TRBJ1-4	CASSARTGESEKLFF
14	TRBV2	TRBJ2-7	CASMLLTSSHEQYF
15	TRBV2	TRBJ1-1	CASSPQGQMNTEAFF
12	TRBV7-9	TRBJ2-1	CASTNRYNEQFF
14	TRBV14	TRBJ2-4	CASSQSGPQNIQYF
16	TRBV7-9	TRBJ2-7	CASATGMGRSSYEQYF
17	TRBV7-9	TRBJ2-2	CASSFLGPQGPSGELFF
16	TRBV6-6	TRBJ1-2	CASSYPGSKRVDGYTF
18	TRBV6-1	TRBJ2-7	CASSGVKGLAGGVYGQYF
15	TRBV27	TRBJ1-2	CASSSPGQGNYGYTF
14	TRBV11-2	TRBJ1-2	CASSRLQDGYGYTF
16	TRBV4-1	TRBJ1-4	CASSQDITAPPGKLFF
14	TRBV19	TRBJ1-2	CASSPGTGAYGYTF
13	TRBV6-2/TRBV6-3	TRBJ1-2	CASSQNSNYGYTF
15	TRBV2	TRBJ2-7	CASRGGLAGEYEQYF
15	TRBV5-1	TRBJ1-1	CASRRGGARRTEAFF
14	TRBV7-2	TRBJ1-2	CATSAGRGESGYTF
13	TRBV2	TRBJ1-6	CASSEAWRSPLHF
15	TRBV19	TRBJ1-5	CASSIYGQGNQPQHF
14	TRBV15	TRBJ2-7	CATKKTRAEYEQYF
12	TRBV2	TRBJ2-7	CASSFVPGEQYF
14	TRBV9	TRBJ2-7	CASGGETDSYEQYF
12	TRBV6-1	TRBJ1-2	CASSEARTADTF
13	TRBV6-5	TRBJ1-2	CASTRDRGYGYTF
16	TRBV6-5	TRBJ1-3	CASSSGTGASGNTIYF
15	TRBV18	TRBJ2-7	CASSPPGLAGNEQYF
14	TRBV6-5	TRBJ1-5	CASSWTGGNQPQHF
17	TRBV7-6	TRBJ2-2	CASSPPPGHTNTGELFF
14	TRBV6-4	TRBJ1-1	CASSPGQGATEAFF
13	TRBV7-9	TRBJ2-7	CASSFPGDYEQYF
13	TRBV14	TRBJ1-5	CASSPEPGQPQHF
14	TRBV4-2	TRBJ1-4	CASSPTGANEKLFF
12	TRBV4-2	TRBJ2-5	CASSLTAETQYF
20	TRBV3-1/TRBV3-2	TRBJ2-3	CASSQKGTSVGFVYTDTQYF
16	TRBV7-2	TRBJ2-2	CASSPSAGLDTGELFF
15	TRBV5-4	TRBJ2-1	CASSSPRRSYNEQFF
15	TRBV7-8	TRBJ1-2	CASSLRDPDAYGYTF
13	TRBV30	TRBJ1-1	CAWSVDENTEAFF
16	TRBV7-6	TRBJ1-5	CASSLGSAGAGQPQHF
13	TRBV9	TRBJ1-1	CASSVLRDTEAFF
13	TRBV4-1	TRBJ2-7	CASSYTTAGEQYF
17	TRBV18	TRBJ2-7	CASSPAPTTPAGGEQYF
16	TRBV3-1/TRBV3-2	TRBJ2-2	CASSTPGGGHTGELFF